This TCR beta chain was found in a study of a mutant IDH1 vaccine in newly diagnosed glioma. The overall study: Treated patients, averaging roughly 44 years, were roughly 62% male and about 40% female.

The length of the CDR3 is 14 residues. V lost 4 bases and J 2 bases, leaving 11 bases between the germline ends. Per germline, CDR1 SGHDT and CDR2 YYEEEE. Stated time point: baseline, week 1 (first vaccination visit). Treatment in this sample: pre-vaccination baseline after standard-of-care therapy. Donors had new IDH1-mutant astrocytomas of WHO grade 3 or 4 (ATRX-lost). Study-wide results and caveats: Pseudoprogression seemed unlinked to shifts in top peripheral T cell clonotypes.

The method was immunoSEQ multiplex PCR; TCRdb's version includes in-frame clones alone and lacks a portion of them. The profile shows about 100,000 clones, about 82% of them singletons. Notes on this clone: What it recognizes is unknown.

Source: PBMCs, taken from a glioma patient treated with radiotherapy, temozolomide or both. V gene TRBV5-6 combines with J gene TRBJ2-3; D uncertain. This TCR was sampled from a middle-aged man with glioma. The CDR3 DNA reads TGTGCCAGCAGCCCCCCGCGGTTCACAGATACGCAGTATTTT. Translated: CASSPPRFTDTQYF.